This passage covers 20 T cell receptor beta chains from one sample sequenced in a study of T-cell memory formation after mild COVID-19. MiXCR, applied by TCRdb to the 5' RACE reads, yields one record per CDR3 protein. Of about 160,000 distinct CDR3 sequences in the sample, roughly 28% were seen once. The specimen was PBMCs or a T cell subset sorted from them (not recorded which). Receptors originate from an adult woman who had mild COVID-19 (a few samples of this study predate the infection). Cell type and time point are not known.

In its sample, this clonotype was seen a few times. The chain joins TRBV5-6 to TRBJ1-5; the match to TRBD1 covers 8 bases. Per germline, CDR1 SGHDT and CDR2 YYEEEE. This CDR3 region has 14 residues. J was trimmed by 5 bases and V by 0 bases; bases with no gene match: 1. CDR3 in DNA: TGTGCCAGCAGCTTGGGACAGGGGTATCAGCCCCAGCATTTT. The encoded protein is CASSLGQGYQPQHF.

The chain joins TRBV9 to TRBJ2-1; D call uncertain. The CDR3 extends over 11 amino acids. Per the germline V gene, CDR1 is SGDLS and CDR2 is YYNGEE. V was cut by 0 bases and J by 8 bases, with 3 bases left in between. CDR3 sequence (DNA): TGTGCCAGCAGCGTAGGGGATGAGCAGTTCTTC. This gives the protein CASSVGDEQFF.

This chain uses TRBV6-5 with TRBJ1-1; D unresolved. Between the trimmed V and J ends, which lost 4 bases and 4 bases, there was a span of 13 bases. This CDR3 spans 14 amino acids. Germline V gene sequence: CDR1 MNHEY, CDR2 SVGAGI. The CDR3 spells CASSSTDRLTEAFF. CDR3 DNA: TGTGCCAGCAGTTCGACCGACCGACTCACTGAAGCTTTCTTT.

This clonotype has more than one count but fewer than ten. The chain is built from TRBV5-1 and TRBJ2-5; TRBD2 might be the D (7 bases). V shed 8 bases and J shed 3 bases, with 17 bases lying between them. The V gene's germline CDR1 is SGHRS and CDR2 YFSETQ. CDR3 length: 14 residues. This CDR3 reads CASQWAGAKETQYF. The CDR3 coding sequence is TGCGCCAGTCAGTGGGCGGGGGCCAAAGAGACCCAGTACTTC. Drawing the rest from reference TRBV5-1 and TRBJ2-5, the complete variable domain is KAGVTQTPRYLIKTRGQQVTLSCSPISGHRSVSWYQQTPGQGLQFLFEYFSETQRNKGNFPGRFSGRQFSNSRSEMNVSTLELGDSALYLCASQWAGAKETQYFGPGTRLLVL.

This clonotype was recorded many times. The J gene is TRBJ2-1, the V gene TRBV7-8; D is perhaps TRBD2 (5 bases). Germline-derived CDR1 and CDR2 are SGHVS and FQNEAQ. The CDR3 extends over 12 amino acids. V was clipped by 5 bases and J by 7 bases, with 9 bases between them. The CDR3 DNA follows: TGTGCCAGCAGCGCCCGGGGAAATGAGCAGTTCTTC. Protein sequence: CASSARGNEQFF.

This chain connects TRBV29-1 to TRBJ1-2; the match to TRBD1 covers 12 bases. The V gene's germline CDR1 is SQVTM and CDR2 ANQGSEA. J was trimmed by 4 bases and V by 3 bases; bases with no gene match: 9. CDR3 length: 16 amino acids. Here the CDR3 DNA reads TGCAGCGTTGATGGCTCGGGGGACAGGGGGCCCTATGGCTACACCTTC. It translates to CSVDGSGDRGPYGYTF.

The chain employs TRBV10-3 and TRBJ1-1; the D is unclear. Germline V gene data show CDR1 as ENHRY and CDR2 as SYGVKD. The CDR3 spans 13 residues. V was trimmed by 4 bases and J by 0 bases, leaving 6 bases between them. CDR3 sequence (DNA): TGTGCCATCAGTGGGGCCATGAACACTGAAGCTTTCTTT. It is translated as CAISGAMNTEAFF.

This clonotype was picked up many times. This chain joins TRBV5-1 and TRBJ2-2, with 11 positions matching TRBD1. CDR1 and CDR2 (germline): SGHRS, YFSETQ. The CDR3 consists of 17 residues. Trimming took 0 bases from V and 6 from J; bases not matched to a gene: 7. The CDR3 sequence: CASSLDLPGQGAGELFF. Written as DNA, the CDR3 is TGCGCCAGCAGCTTGGACCTACCGGGACAGGGGGCCGGGGAGCTGTTTTTT. The full variable domain, rest sourced from reference TRBV5-1 and TRBJ2-2, is KAGVTQTPRYLIKTRGQQVTLSCSPISGHRSVSWYQQTPGQGLQFLFEYFSETQRNKGNFPGRFSGRQFSNSRSEMNVSTLELGDSALYLCASSLDLPGQGAGELFFGEGSRLTVL.

This chain connects TRBV7-3 to TRBJ2-3; D may be TRBD1 or TRBD2 (6 bases each). Germline V lookup: CDR1 SGHTA, CDR2 FQGTGA. CDR3 length equals 15 residues. V lost 2 bases and J lost 3, with 12 bases in between. As DNA, the CDR3 is TGTGCCAGCAGCTTATCGGGGGCCGCGACAGATACGCAGTATTTT. It is translated as CASSLSGAATDTQYF.

The chain employs TRBV2 and TRBJ2-1; 13 positions match TRBD2. With V trimmed by 3 bases and J by 4 bases, 3 bases remained unmatched. CDR3 length: 16 amino acids. Germline values: CDR1 SNHLY, CDR2 FYNNEI. The CDR3 region has the DNA TGTGCCAGCAGTGACGGGACTAGCGGGGAGTACAATGAGCAGTTCTTC. Protein product: CASSDGTSGEYNEQFF.

This chain links TRBV10-3 with TRBJ1-1; no clear D gene. CDR3 length equals 12 residues. Looked up from germline, CDR1 is ENHRY and CDR2 is SYGVKD. Trimming removed 6 bases at V and 0 bases at J, with 5 bases between. CDR3 in amino acids: CAISRMNTEAFF. CDR3 nucleotides: TGTGCCATCAGCCGGATGAACACTGAAGCTTTCTTT.

The sample holds a few counts of this clonotype. The chain recombines TRBV29-1 with TRBJ1-1; 10 bases agree with TRBD1. The junction had 9 bases not matched to a gene; V was cut back by 5 bases and J by 6 bases. Germline CDR1 SQVTM, CDR2 ANQGSEA. The CDR3 is 14 residues long. CDR3 region: CSVSPGQGRAEAFF. The CDR3 DNA reads TGCAGCGTTTCACCGGGACAGGGGAGAGCTGAAGCTTTCTTT.

This clonotype was recorded many times. This chain connects TRBV12-3 or TRBV12-4 to TRBJ2-1; D is perhaps TRBD1 (6 bases). The CDR3 loop spans 15 amino acids. V lost 1 base, J lost 7 bases, and 14 bases lay in between. CDR3 DNA sequence: TGTGCCAGCAGTTTAGGCAGGGGAGAGTGGAATGAGCAGTTCTTC. As protein: CASSLGRGEWNEQFF.

CDR3 amino acids: CASSWRDRGADTQYF. Written as DNA, the CDR3 is TGCGCCAGCAGCTGGAGGGACAGGGGTGCAGATACGCAGTATTTT. The rearrangement uses TRBV5-1 and TRBJ2-3; 10 nucleotides align to TRBD1. Germline-derived CDR1 and CDR2 are SGHRS and YFSETQ. Germline trimming cut 3 bases from V and 4 bases from J; bases unmatched to any gene: 5. The CDR3 has 15 amino acids.

There are a few counts of this clonotype. The chain links TRBV12-3 or TRBV12-4 to TRBJ1-1, with D uncertain. The V end was cut by 2 bases, the J end by 5 bases, with 6 bases between. The CDR3 has 12 residues. CDR3 bases: TGTGCCAGCAGTTTACTCGGTACTGAAGCTTTCTTT. As protein: CASSLLGTEAFF.

The chain combines TRBV15 with TRBJ2-1; 7 nucleotides match TRBD1. CDR1 LNHNV and CDR2 YYDKDF come from the germline V gene (reference sequence). With 3 bases clipped from V and 4 bases from J, the junction kept 6 bases outside the gene matches. The CDR3 contains 15 residues. CDR3 sequence: CATSSRNRGYNEQFF. DNA for the CDR3: TGTGCCACCAGCAGTCGTAACAGGGGATACAATGAGCAGTTCTTC.

This clonotype was counted at least ten times. V and J are TRBV30 and TRBJ2-2; 7 nucleotides align to TRBD1. The V gene end was trimmed by 2 bases and the J gene end by 4 bases; junction bases not matched to a gene: 4. This CDR3 has 14 amino acids. Germline CDR1 reads GTSNPN; CDR2 reads SVGIG (reference sequence). The CDR3 bases are TGTGCCTGGAGTTGGGGACAGCCCACCGGGGAGCTGTTTTTT. Protein: CAWSWGQPTGELFF.

The J gene is TRBJ2-7, the V gene TRBV5-4; no clear D. In germline, CDR1 is SGHNT, CDR2 YYREEE (reference sequence). This CDR3 contains 13 residues. The V end was cut by 7 bases, the J end by 4 bases, with 15 bases between. The CDR3 sequence is CASSHPGTYEQYF. In DNA form, the CDR3 reads TGTGCCAGCTCTCATCCTGGTACTTACGAGCAGTACTTC.

The rearrangement links TRBV20-1 to TRBJ2-2; 11 nucleotides align to TRBD2. The trim removed 4 bases at V and 1 base at J, leaving 2 bases unmatched. The CDR3 sequence is 15 residues long. Germline values: CDR1 DFQATT, CDR2 SNEGSKA (reference sequence). CDR3 nucleotides: TGCAGTGCTACCGGGACTAGCGGGAACACCGGGGAGCTGTTTTTT. Protein product: CSATGTSGNTGELFF.

CDR3 in DNA: TGTGCCAGCAGTTTTACCGGGACAGGGGGGTACGAGCAGTACTTC. This sequence encodes CASSFTGTGGYEQYF. The rearrangement uses TRBV28 and TRBJ2-7; 11 positions agree with TRBD1. The CDR3 contains 15 residues. Trimming took 3 bases from V and 4 from J; bases not matched to a gene: 5. Germline V lookup: CDR1 MDHEN, CDR2 SYDVKM.